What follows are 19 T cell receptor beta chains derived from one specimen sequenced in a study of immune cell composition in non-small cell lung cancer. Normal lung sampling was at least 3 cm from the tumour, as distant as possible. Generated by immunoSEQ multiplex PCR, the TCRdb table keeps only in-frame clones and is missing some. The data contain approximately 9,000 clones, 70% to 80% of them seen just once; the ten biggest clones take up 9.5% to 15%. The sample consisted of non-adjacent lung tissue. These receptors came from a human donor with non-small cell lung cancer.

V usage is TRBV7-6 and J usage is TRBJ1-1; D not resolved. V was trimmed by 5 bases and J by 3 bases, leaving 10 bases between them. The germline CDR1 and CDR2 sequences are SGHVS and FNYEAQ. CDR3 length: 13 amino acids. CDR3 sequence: CASSLRRDTEAFF. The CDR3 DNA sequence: TGTGCCAGCAGCCTCAGGAGGGACACTGAAGCTTTCTTT. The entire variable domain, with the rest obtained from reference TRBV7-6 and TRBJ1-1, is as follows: GAGVSQSPRYKVTKRGQDVALRCDPISGHVSLYWYRQALGQGPEFLTYFNYEAQQDKSGLPNDRFSAERPEGSISTLTIQRTEQRDSAMYRCASSLRRDTEAFFGQGTRLTVV.

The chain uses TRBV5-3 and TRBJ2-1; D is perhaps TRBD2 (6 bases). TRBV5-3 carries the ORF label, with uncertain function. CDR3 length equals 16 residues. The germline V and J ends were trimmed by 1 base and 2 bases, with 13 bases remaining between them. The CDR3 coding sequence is TGTGCCAGAAGCTTGATCCGGGAGCGCGCCTACAATGAGCAGTTCTTC. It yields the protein CARSLIRERAYNEQFF.

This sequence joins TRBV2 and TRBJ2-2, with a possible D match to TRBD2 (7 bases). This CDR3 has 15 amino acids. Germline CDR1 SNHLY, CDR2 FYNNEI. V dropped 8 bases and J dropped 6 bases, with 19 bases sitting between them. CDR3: CASRPGGSPAGELFF. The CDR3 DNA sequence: TGTGCCAGCCGCCCGGGGGGCAGCCCCGCCGGGGAGCTGTTTTTT. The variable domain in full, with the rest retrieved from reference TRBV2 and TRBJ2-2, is EPEVTQTPSHQVTQMGQEVILRCVPISNHLYFYWYRQILGQKVEFLVSFYNNEISEKSEIFDDQFSVERPDGSNFTLKIRSTKLEDSAMYFCASRPGGSPAGELFFGEGSRLTVL.

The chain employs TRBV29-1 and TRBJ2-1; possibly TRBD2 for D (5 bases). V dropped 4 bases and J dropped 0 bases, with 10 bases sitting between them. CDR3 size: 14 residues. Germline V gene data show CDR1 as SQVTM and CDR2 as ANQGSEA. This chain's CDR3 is CSVVWRASYNEQFF. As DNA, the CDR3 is TGCAGCGTTGTATGGCGGGCCTCCTACAATGAGCAGTTCTTC.

The CDR3 region has the DNA TGCGCCAGCAGCCAAGATCTAGGGACACCGAGTTCCTACGAGCAGTACTTC. It translates to CASSQDLGTPSSYEQYF. This chain connects TRBV4-3 to TRBJ2-7, with D tentatively TRBD1 (6 bases). Germline CDR1 and CDR2: LGHNA and YSLEER. Trimming left V 0 bases short and J 1 base short, with 16 bases between. The CDR3 covers 17 residues.

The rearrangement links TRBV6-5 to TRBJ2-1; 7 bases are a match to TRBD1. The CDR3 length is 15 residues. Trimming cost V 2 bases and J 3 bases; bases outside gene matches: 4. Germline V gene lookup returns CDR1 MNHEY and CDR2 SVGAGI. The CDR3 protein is CASSYPTGNYNEQFF. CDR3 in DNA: TGTGCCAGCAGTTACCCGACAGGGAACTACAATGAGCAGTTCTTC.

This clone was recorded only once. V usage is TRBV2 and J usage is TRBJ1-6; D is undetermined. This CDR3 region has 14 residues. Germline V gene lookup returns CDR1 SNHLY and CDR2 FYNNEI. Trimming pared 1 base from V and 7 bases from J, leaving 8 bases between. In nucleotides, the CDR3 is TGTGCCAGCAGTGAAGGGTGGGGAAATTCACCCCTCCACTTT. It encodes CASSEGWGNSPLHF.

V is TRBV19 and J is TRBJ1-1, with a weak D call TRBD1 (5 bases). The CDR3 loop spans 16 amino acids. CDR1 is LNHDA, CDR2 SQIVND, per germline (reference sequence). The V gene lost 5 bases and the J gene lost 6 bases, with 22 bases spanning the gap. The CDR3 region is CASSPLYTSTDAEAFF. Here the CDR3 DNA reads TGTGCCAGTAGTCCACTTTACACTTCGACAGACGCTGAAGCTTTCTTT.

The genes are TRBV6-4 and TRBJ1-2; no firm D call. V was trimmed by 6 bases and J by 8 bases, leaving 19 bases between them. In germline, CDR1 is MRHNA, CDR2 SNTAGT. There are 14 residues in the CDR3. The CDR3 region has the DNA TGTGCCAGCAGGAGGCGCGGTGAAAGAGGAGGCTACACCTTC. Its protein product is CASRRRGERGGYTF.

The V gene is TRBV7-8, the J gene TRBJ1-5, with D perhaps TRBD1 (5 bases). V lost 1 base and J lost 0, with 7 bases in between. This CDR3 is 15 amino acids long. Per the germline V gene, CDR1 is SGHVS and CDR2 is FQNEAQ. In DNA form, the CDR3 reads TGTGCCAGCAGCTTAGTAGGGGTTAGCAATCAGCCCCAGCATTTT. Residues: CASSLVGVSNQPQHF.

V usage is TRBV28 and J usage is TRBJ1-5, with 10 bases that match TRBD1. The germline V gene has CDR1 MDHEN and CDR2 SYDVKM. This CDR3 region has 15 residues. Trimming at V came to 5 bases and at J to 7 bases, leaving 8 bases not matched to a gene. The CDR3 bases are TGTGCCAGCAGTATGACAGGGGGCCTTGGGCAGCCCCAGCATTTT. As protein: CASSMTGGLGQPQHF.

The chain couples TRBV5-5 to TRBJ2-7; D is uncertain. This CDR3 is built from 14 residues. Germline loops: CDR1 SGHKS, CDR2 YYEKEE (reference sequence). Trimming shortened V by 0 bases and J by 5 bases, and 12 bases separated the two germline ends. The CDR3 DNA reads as TGTGCCAGCAGCTTGGGCAGCCGGCCCGACGAGCAGTACTTC. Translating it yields CASSLGSRPDEQYF.

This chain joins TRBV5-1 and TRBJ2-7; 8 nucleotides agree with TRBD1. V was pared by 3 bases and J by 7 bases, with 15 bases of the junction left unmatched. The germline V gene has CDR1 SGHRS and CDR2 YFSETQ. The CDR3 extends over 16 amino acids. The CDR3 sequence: CASSSSGTGPRKEQYF. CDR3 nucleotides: TGCGCCAGCAGCTCGTCCGGGACAGGCCCCAGGAAGGAGCAGTACTTC. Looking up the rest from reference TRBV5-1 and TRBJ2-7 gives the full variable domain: KAGVTQTPRYLIKTRGQQVTLSCSPISGHRSVSWYQQTPGQGLQFLFEYFSETQRNKGNFPGRFSGRQFSNSRSEMNVSTLELGDSALYLCASSSSGTGPRKEQYFGPGTRLTVT.

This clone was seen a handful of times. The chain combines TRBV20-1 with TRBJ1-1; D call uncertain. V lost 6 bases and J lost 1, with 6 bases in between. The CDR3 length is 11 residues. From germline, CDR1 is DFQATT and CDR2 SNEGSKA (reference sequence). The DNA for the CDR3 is TGCAGTGCACGGCAGAACACTGAAGCTTTCTTT. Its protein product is CSARQNTEAFF.

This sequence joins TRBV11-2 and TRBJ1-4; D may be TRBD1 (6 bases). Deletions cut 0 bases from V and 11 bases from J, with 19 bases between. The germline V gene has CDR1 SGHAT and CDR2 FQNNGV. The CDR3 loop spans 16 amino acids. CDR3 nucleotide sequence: TGTGCCAGCAGCTTAGAATCCGGTGCCGGGGGCGAGAAACTGTTTTTT. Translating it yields CASSLESGAGGEKLFF.

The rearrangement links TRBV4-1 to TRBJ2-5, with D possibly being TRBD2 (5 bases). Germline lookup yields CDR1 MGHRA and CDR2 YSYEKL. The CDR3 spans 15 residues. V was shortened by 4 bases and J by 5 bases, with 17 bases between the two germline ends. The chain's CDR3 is CASSPPGNGAETQYF. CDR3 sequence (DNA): TGCGCCAGCAGCCCACCGGGGAATGGAGCCGAGACCCAGTACTTC.

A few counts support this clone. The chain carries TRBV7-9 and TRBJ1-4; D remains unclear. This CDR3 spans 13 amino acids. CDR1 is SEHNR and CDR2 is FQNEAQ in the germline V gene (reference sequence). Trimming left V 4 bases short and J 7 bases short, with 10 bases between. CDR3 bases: TGTGCCAGCAGCTACAGTCAGAGTGAAAAACTGTTTTTT. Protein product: CASSYSQSEKLFF.

CDR3 coding DNA: TGTGCCAGCAATAGGTACAGGACAGCAACTAATGAAAAACTGTTTTTT. It codes for CASNRYRTATNEKLFF. V is TRBV2 and J is TRBJ1-4; D may be TRBD1 (6 bases). This CDR3 has 16 residues. The ends were cut back, 7 bases at V and 0 bases at J, with 15 bases in the middle. Germline V gene lookup returns CDR1 SNHLY and CDR2 FYNNEI.

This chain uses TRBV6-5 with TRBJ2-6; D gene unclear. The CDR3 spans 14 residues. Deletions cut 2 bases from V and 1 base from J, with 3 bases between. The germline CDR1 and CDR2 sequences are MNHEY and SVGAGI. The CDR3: CASSYLSGANVLTF. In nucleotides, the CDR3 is TGTGCCAGCAGTTACCTGTCTGGGGCCAACGTCCTGACTTTC.